Below are 30 T cell receptor beta chains sequenced from a single sample in a study of T cells after yellow fever vaccination. Using its own MiXCR run on the 5' RACE reads, TCRdb lists one record per CDR3 protein. The table lists some 220,000 distinct CDR3 sequences, 3% to 3.5% of them singletons, with 2.5% to 3.5% in the top ten. The sequencing here drew on CD4+ T cells sorted from PBMCs, taken 10 days after the yellow fever booster vaccination. The receptors were gathered from a man aged 18 to 30 who received the YFV17D yellow fever vaccine.

This clonotype was counted ten times or more. The chain is built from TRBV9 and TRBJ1-2, with a possible D match to TRBD1 (5 bases). The CDR3 spans 13 residues. Trimming stripped 1 base from V and 2 bases from J, with 6 bases between. Germline CDR1 SGDLS, CDR2 YYNGEE. CDR3 DNA sequence: TGTGCCAGCAGCGTACAGGGAAACTATGGCTACACCTTC. Residues: CASSVQGNYGYTF.

This clonotype was recorded at least ten times. CDR3 coding DNA: TGCGCCAGCAGCTCTAGGGGCTGGGGCACAGATACGCAGTATTTT. The encoded protein is CASSSRGWGTDTQYF. The chain employs TRBV5-1 and TRBJ2-3; D perhaps matches TRBD1 (5 bases). This CDR3 region has 15 residues. Trimming took off 3 bases at V and 1 base at J, with 12 bases between the two ends. The germline CDR1 and CDR2 sequences are SGHRS and YFSETQ.

This clonotype appeared many times. The chain is built from TRBV7-9 and TRBJ1-6, with 10 bases fitting TRBD1. V shed 4 bases and J 0 bases; nucleotides not matched to a gene: 3. CDR1 is SEHNR and CDR2 is FQNEAQ in the germline V gene (reference sequence). The CDR3 contains 17 residues. CDR3 loop: CASSSGDRGSYNSPLHF. The CDR3 region has the DNA TGTGCCAGCAGCTCCGGGGACAGGGGCTCCTATAATTCACCCCTCCACTTT.

In this sample, this clonotype turned up many times. This chain links TRBV4-3 with TRBJ1-1, with D possibly matching TRBD1 (5 bases). V was shortened by 0 bases and J by 1 base, with 9 bases between the two germline ends. The CDR3 extends over 15 amino acids. In germline, CDR1 is LGHNA, CDR2 YSLEER. The CDR3 bases are TGCGCCAGCAGCCAAGATGGGCAGGGGAACACTGAAGCTTTCTTT. Protein sequence: CASSQDGQGNTEAFF.

The rearrangement links TRBV18 to TRBJ1-5; D not certain. This CDR3 region has 13 residues. V was trimmed by 4 bases and J by 6 bases, leaving 10 bases between them. CDR1 and CDR2 from the germline V gene are KGHSH and LQKENI. The CDR3 loop reads CASSRGEGQPQHF. CDR3 sequence (DNA): TGTGCCAGCTCACGGGGAGAGGGTCAGCCCCAGCATTTT.

This clonotype was found many times. The chain is built from TRBV4-3 and TRBJ2-2, with D possibly matching TRBD1 (5 bases). V dropped 8 bases and J dropped 0 bases, with 10 bases sitting between them. The germline V gene encodes CDR1 LGHNA and CDR2 YSLEER. CDR3 size: 14 residues. The CDR3 region is CASGATANTGELFF. CDR3 nucleotide sequence: TGCGCCAGCGGAGCGACAGCGAACACCGGGGAGCTGTTTTTT.

This chain connects TRBV20-1 to TRBJ1-5; D may be TRBD1 (5 bases). Trimming left V 3 bases short and J 10 bases short, with 13 bases between. The CDR3 sequence is 12 residues long. CDR1 and CDR2 (germline): DFQATT, SNEGSKA (reference sequence). The DNA for the CDR3 is TGCAGTGCTAGGGGAGGAACAGGTCCCCAGCATTTT. Its translation: CSARGGTGPQHF.

There are a few counts of this clonotype. This chain connects TRBV5-1 to TRBJ2-2; D gene unclear. This CDR3 contains 14 residues. The germline gives CDR1 SGHRS, CDR2 YFSETQ. V lost 7 bases to trimming and J lost 0 bases, with 10 bases between them. CDR3 sequence reads: CASQPTTNTGELFF. The CDR3 coding sequence is TGCGCCAGCCAACCAACTACGAACACCGGGGAGCTGTTTTTT.

V usage is TRBV7-2 and J usage is TRBJ2-3; possible D gene TRBD2, 5 bases. The CDR3 is 13 residues long. Trimming removed 3 bases at V and 6 bases at J, with 10 bases between. Germline lookup yields CDR1 SGHTA and CDR2 FQGNSA. CDR3 protein: CASSFTRPDTQYF. The CDR3 nucleotides are TGTGCCAGCAGCTTTACTAGACCTGATACGCAGTATTTT.

This clonotype was detected ten times or more. The rearrangement links TRBV5-1 to TRBJ2-2; no reliable D call. The CDR3 spans 12 residues. The germline V and J ends were trimmed by 2 bases and 2 bases, with 1 base remaining between them. In germline, CDR1 is SGHRS, CDR2 YFSETQ. The CDR3 DNA reads TGCGCCAGCAGCTTTAACACCGGGGAGCTGTTTTTT. As protein: CASSFNTGELFF. Supplemented by reference TRBV5-1 and TRBJ2-2, the full variable domain reads KAGVTQTPRYLIKTRGQQVTLSCSPISGHRSVSWYQQTPGQGLQFLFEYFSETQRNKGNFPGRFSGRQFSNSRSEMNVSTLELGDSALYLCASSFNTGELFFGEGSRLTVL.

This sequence joins TRBV19 and TRBJ1-5; 9 nucleotides line up with TRBD1. In germline, CDR1 is LNHDA, CDR2 SQIVND (reference sequence). V lost 6 bases, J lost 3 bases, and 6 bases stayed unmatched. The CDR3 loop spans 15 amino acids. The CDR3 sequence: CASSPRDRVNQPQHF. The CDR3 bases are TGTGCCAGTAGCCCCCGGGACAGGGTCAATCAGCCCCAGCATTTT. Combining the CDR3 with reference TRBV19 and TRBJ1-5 gives the whole variable domain DGGITQSPKYLFRKEGQNVTLSCEQNLNHDAMYWYRQDPGQGLRLIYYSQIVNDFQKGDIAEGYSVSREKKESFPLTVTSAQKNPTAFYLCASSPRDRVNQPQHFGDGTRLSIL.

This clonotype has more than one count but fewer than ten. Here the CDR3 reads CASSLASGQGPDGYTF. The CDR3 DNA reads as TGTGCCAGCAGCTTAGCCTCGGGACAGGGTCCCGATGGCTACACCTTC. The V and J genes are TRBV7-9 and TRBJ1-2; the match to TRBD1 covers 9 bases. This CDR3 spans 16 amino acids. V was clipped by 0 bases and J by 6 bases; unmatched bases: 8. In germline, CDR1 is SEHNR, CDR2 FQNEAQ (reference sequence). Full variable domain (missing parts from reference TRBV7-9 and TRBJ1-2): DTGVSQNPRHKITKRGQNVTFRCDPISEHNRLYWYRQTLGQGPEFLTYFQNEAQLEKSRLLSDRFSAERPKGSFSTLEIQRTEQGDSAMYLCASSLASGQGPDGYTFGSGTRLTVV.

The sample holds many counts of this clonotype. The chain joins TRBV24-1 to TRBJ2-6; D gene uncertain. Deletions cut 3 bases from V and 0 bases from J, with 8 bases between. The CDR3 runs to 16 residues. From germline, CDR1 is KGHDR and CDR2 SFDVKD. CDR3 sequence reads: CATSDNSGSGANVLTF. CDR3 coding DNA: TGTGCCACCAGTGATAACTCCGGCTCTGGGGCCAACGTCCTGACTTTC.

This clonotype has a handful of counts. The V and J genes are TRBV3-1 and TRBJ2-5, with D unclear. Germline values: CDR1 LGHDT, CDR2 YNNKEL (reference sequence). The CDR3 is 16 amino acids. V was trimmed by 2 bases and J by 2 bases, leaving 15 bases between them. This CDR3 reads CASSQNPRPGQETQYF. CDR3 sequence (DNA): TGTGCCAGCAGCCAAAACCCCAGACCCGGACAAGAGACCCAGTACTTC.

This clonotype has more than one count but fewer than ten. The chain has TRBV18 and TRBJ2-5, with 7 bases matching TRBD1. CDR3 size: 15 residues. The junction had 6 bases not matched to a gene; V was cut back by 3 bases and J by 2 bases. The V gene's germline CDR1 is KGHSH and CDR2 LQKENI. CDR3 sequence (DNA): TGTGCCAGCTCACCCCTAGACAGGGTTCAAGAGACCCAGTACTTC. It translates to CASSPLDRVQETQYF.

This clonotype occurred many times. The chain joins TRBV5-1 to TRBJ1-1; 9 bases agree with TRBD1. CDR1 SGHRS and CDR2 YFSETQ come from the germline V gene. J lost 0 bases, V lost 5 bases, and 5 bases had no gene match. The CDR3 consists of 15 residues. CDR3 DNA: TGCGCCAGCAGGGACAGGGGAACTTTGAACACTGAAGCTTTCTTT. Encoded protein: CASRDRGTLNTEAFF.

The table lists this clonotype with a few counts. The rearrangement links TRBV7-2 to TRBJ1-1, with 9 nucleotides matching TRBD1. The V and J ends lost 2 bases and 6 bases, in that order; junction bases with no gene match: 4. Germline CDR1 SGHTA, CDR2 FQGNSA. The CDR3 has 14 residues. The CDR3 DNA sequence: TGTGCCAGCAGCTTAACCGGACAGGGGCCTGAAGCTTTCTTT. Its protein is CASSLTGQGPEAFF.

V is TRBV5-1 and J is TRBJ1-5; D is unclear. Germline V gives CDR1 SGHRS, CDR2 YFSETQ. The CDR3 totals 13 residues. Trimming shortened V by 2 bases and J by 4 bases, and 7 bases separated the two germline ends. In nucleotides, the CDR3 is TGCGCCAGCAGCTTCTCCCCGAATCAGCCCCAGCATTTT. Translation gives CASSFSPNQPQHF. Filled out from reference TRBV5-1 and TRBJ1-5, the complete variable domain reads KAGVTQTPRYLIKTRGQQVTLSCSPISGHRSVSWYQQTPGQGLQFLFEYFSETQRNKGNFPGRFSGRQFSNSRSEMNVSTLELGDSALYLCASSFSPNQPQHFGDGTRLSIL.

The gene calls are TRBV25-1 and TRBJ2-2; 7 positions match TRBD1. V shed 0 bases and J 0 bases; nucleotides not matched to a gene: 1. The CDR3 length is 16 residues. CDR1 is MGHDK and CDR2 is SYGVNS in the germline V gene. The DNA of the CDR3 is TGTGCCAGCAGTGAATACAGGGGGACGAACACCGGGGAGCTGTTTTTT. It yields the protein CASSEYRGTNTGELFF.

This clonotype was counted only a few times. The rearrangement links TRBV12-3 or TRBV12-4 to TRBJ2-4; perhaps D is TRBD1 or TRBD2 (5 bases each). The CDR3 is made up of 13 amino acids. Trimming stripped 6 bases from V and 5 bases from J, with 11 bases between. CDR3 amino acids: CASRGTAENIQYF. CDR3 nucleotides: TGTGCCAGCAGAGGGACGGCAGAAAACATTCAGTACTTC.

In its sample, this clonotype was seen a few times. This chain connects TRBV3-1 to TRBJ1-3, with a possible D match to TRBD1 (6 bases). There are 12 residues in the CDR3. Germline CDR1 is LGHDT and CDR2 is YNNKEL (reference sequence). V was cut by 7 bases and J by 3 bases, with 7 bases left in between. The CDR3 sequence: CASNRVGNTIYF. CDR3 DNA sequence: TGTGCCAGCAACAGGGTTGGAAACACCATATATTTT.

This clonotype was observed a few times. The V and J genes are TRBV7-9 and TRBJ2-2; D is ambiguous. Trimming stripped 3 bases from V and 6 bases from J, with 11 bases between. Germline loops: CDR1 SEHNR, CDR2 FQNEAQ (reference sequence). CDR3 length: 14 amino acids. CDR3 nucleotide sequence: TGTGCCAGCAGCTTCGAGGTGACGGCCGGGGAGCTGTTTTTT. Its translation is CASSFEVTAGELFF. The full variable domain, with the rest looked up from reference TRBV7-9 and TRBJ2-2, is DTGVSQNPRHKITKRGQNVTFRCDPISEHNRLYWYRQTLGQGPEFLTYFQNEAQLEKSRLLSDRFSAERPKGSFSTLEIQRTEQGDSAMYLCASSFEVTAGELFFGEGSRLTVL.

This clonotype turned up a few times. This chain uses TRBV20-1 with TRBJ2-5; 9 bases are a match to TRBD2. Per germline, CDR1 DFQATT and CDR2 SNEGSKA (reference sequence). This CDR3 is 13 amino acids long. The CDR3 nucleotides are TGCAGCGTGCTTGGGCGGGGGGGCCTGACCCAGTACTTC. Translating it yields CSVLGRGGLTQYF.

The J gene is TRBJ1-2, the V gene TRBV9; D remains ambiguous. Deletions cut 7 bases from V and 5 bases from J, with 21 bases between. The CDR3 runs to 15 residues. The V gene's germline CDR1 is SGDLS and CDR2 YYNGEE. Here the CDR3 reads CASSDRRRKPYGYTF. In nucleotides, the CDR3 is TGTGCCAGCTCGGATAGAAGACGGAAACCTTATGGCTACACCTTC.

This clonotype was picked up many times. This chain connects TRBV12-3 or TRBV12-4 to TRBJ1-4; D is unresolved. This CDR3 is 15 amino acids long. Trimming stripped 5 bases from V and 0 bases from J, with 10 bases between. The DNA of the CDR3 is TGTGCCAGCAGTCCCTCGGGGTCAACTAATGAAAAACTGTTTTTT. Encoded protein: CASSPSGSTNEKLFF.

This clonotype showed up many times. The V call is TRBV12-3 or TRBV12-4, the J call TRBJ2-5; D might be TRBD1 or TRBD2, each matching 5 bases. V was trimmed by 5 bases and J by 9 bases, leaving 10 bases between them. The CDR3 loop spans 11 amino acids. CDR3 in amino acids: CASSPGDAQYF. CDR3 coding DNA: TGTGCCAGCAGTCCCGGGGACGCCCAGTACTTC.

This clonotype has a handful of counts. At one end, the junction sequence differs from germline, possibly due to a read error. The chain links TRBV7-2 to TRBJ2-1; 13 nucleotides line up with TRBD2. Germline-derived CDR1 and CDR2 are SGHTA and FQGNSA. The CDR3 is 15 amino acids. CDR3 amino acids: CASSRGTSGDKEQFF. For the CDR3, the DNA is TGTGCCAGCAGCCGTGGGACTAGCGGGGACAAAGAGCAGTTCTTC.

This clonotype was seen at least ten times. Written as DNA, the CDR3 is TGCGCCAGCAGCTTGGGGACACTGAACACTGAAGCTTTCTTT. It encodes CASSLGTLNTEAFF. V usage is TRBV5-1 and J usage is TRBJ1-1; D may be TRBD1 (5 bases). CDR3 length: 14 amino acids. Germline V lookup: CDR1 SGHRS, CDR2 YFSETQ. The ends were cut back, 0 bases at V and 0 bases at J, with 6 bases in the middle.

The sample holds many counts of this clonotype. The chain recombines TRBV5-1 with TRBJ2-3; no clear D gene. Germline V lookup: CDR1 SGHRS, CDR2 YFSETQ. This CDR3 region has 14 residues. V lost 5 bases and J lost 0, with 10 bases in between. CDR3 sequence (DNA): TGCGCCAGCAGGGAACGTCCTAGCACAGATACGCAGTATTTT. Residues: CASRERPSTDTQYF.

There are many counts of this clonotype. The chain joins TRBV6-1 to TRBJ1-2, with D maybe TRBD1 (5 bases). The CDR3 is made up of 15 amino acids. Germline lookup yields CDR1 MNHNS and CDR2 SASEGT. V lost 7 bases to trimming and J lost 2 bases, with 17 bases between them. The CDR3 loop is CASTPTEFSNYGYTF. In DNA form, the CDR3 reads TGTGCCAGCACCCCGACAGAGTTCTCCAACTATGGCTACACCTTC.